This T cell receptor (beta chain) emerged from a study of blood T cell repertoires in COVID-19. Per the authors' pipeline: Amplification of reference gene primers was used by the study to estimate nucleated cell counts. Generated by immunoSEQ multiplex PCR, the TCRdb table keeps only in-frame clones and is missing some. The DNA was the basis for D and trimming; V, J and clone size are from that table. The table lists fewer than 300,000 clones, approximately 90% of them singletons, with about 2% in the top ten. The V gene end was trimmed by 3 bases and the J gene end by 2 bases; junction bases not matched to a gene: 6. Germline V gives CDR1 SGDLS, CDR2 YYNGEE. This CDR3 is built from 15 residues.

The sample taken for sequencing was peripheral blood. The receptor comes from a woman aged 25 to 39 with COVID-19, enrolled during active disease. V and J are TRBV9 and TRBJ2-3, with 7 bases identical to TRBD1. The CDR3 DNA is TGTGCCAGCAGCGAGGGGGCGCAAGCCACAGATACGCAGTATTTT. Residues: CASSEGAQATDTQYF.